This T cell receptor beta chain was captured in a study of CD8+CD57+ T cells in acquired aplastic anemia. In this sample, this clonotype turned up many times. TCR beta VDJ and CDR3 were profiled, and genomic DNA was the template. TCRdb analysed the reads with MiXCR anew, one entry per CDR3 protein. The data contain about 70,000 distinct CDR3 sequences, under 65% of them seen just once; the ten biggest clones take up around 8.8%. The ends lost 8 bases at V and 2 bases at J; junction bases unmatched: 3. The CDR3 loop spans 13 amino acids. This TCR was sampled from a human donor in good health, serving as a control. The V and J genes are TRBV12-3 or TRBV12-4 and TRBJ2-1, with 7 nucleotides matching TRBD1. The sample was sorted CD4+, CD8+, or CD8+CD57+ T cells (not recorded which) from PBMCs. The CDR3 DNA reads TGTGCCAGCGGGGACAGAGCCTACAATGAGCAGTTCTTC. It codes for CASGDRAYNEQFF.